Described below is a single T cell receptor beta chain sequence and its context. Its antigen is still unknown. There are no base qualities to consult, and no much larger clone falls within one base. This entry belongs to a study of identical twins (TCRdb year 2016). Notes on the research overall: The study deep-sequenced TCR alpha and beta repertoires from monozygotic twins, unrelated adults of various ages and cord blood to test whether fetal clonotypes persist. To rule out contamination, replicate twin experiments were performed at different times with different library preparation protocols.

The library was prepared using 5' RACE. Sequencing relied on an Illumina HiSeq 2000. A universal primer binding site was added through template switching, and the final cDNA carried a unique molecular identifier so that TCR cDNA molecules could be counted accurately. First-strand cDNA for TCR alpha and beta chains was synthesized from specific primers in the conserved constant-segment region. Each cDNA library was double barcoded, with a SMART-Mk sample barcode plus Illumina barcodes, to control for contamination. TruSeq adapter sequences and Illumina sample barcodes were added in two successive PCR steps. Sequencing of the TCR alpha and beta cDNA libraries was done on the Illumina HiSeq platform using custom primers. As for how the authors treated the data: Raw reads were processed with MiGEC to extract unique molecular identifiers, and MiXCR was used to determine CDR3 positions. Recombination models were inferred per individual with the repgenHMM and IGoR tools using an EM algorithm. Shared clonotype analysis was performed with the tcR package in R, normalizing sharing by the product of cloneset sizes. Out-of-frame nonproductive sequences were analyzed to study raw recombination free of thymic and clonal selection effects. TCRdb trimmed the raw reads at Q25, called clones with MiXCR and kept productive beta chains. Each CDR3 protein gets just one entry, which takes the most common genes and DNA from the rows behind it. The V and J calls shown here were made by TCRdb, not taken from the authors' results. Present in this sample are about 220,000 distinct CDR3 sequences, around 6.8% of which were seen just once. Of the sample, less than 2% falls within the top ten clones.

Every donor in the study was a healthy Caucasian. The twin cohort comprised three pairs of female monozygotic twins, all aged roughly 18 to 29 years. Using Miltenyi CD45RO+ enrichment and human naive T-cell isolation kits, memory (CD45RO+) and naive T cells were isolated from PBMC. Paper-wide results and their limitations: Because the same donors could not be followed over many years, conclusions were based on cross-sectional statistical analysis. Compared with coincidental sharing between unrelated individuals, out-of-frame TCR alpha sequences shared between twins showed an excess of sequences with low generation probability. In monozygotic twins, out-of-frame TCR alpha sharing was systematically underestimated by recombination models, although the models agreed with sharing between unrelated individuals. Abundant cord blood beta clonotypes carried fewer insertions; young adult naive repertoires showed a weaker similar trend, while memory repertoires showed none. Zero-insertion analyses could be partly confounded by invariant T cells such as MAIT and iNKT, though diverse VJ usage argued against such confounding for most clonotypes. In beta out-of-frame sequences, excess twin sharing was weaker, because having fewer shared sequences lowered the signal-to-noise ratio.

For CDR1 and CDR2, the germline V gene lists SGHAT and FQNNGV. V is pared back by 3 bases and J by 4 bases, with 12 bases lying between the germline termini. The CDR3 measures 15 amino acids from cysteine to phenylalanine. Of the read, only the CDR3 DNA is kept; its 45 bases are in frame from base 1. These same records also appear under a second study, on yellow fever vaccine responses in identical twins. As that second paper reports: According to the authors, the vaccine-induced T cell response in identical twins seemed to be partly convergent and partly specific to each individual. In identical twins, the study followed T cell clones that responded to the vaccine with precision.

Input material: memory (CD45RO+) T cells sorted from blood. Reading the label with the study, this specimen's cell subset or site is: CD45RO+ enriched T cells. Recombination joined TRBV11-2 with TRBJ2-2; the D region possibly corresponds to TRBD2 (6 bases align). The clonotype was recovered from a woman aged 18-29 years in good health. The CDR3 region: CASSLGGIRTGELFF. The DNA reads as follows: TGTGCCAGCAGCTTGGGAGGAATTCGCACCGGGGAGCTGTTTTTT.